The clone carrying this TCR beta chain occurred once. The sample is drawn from a study of blood T cell repertoires in COVID-19. Germline CDR1 SGHNT, CDR2 YYREEE (reference sequence). V dropped 1 base and J dropped 0 bases, with 13 bases sitting between them. The CDR3 has 17 residues. TCRdb's table, derived via immunoSEQ multiplex PCR, lists solely in-frame clones and lacks some. This sample has 350,000 to 450,000 clones, with roughly four fifths found just once. The chain is built from TRBV5-4 and TRBJ2-2; TRBD2 might be the D (6 bases). The material sequenced was PBMCs or T cells enriched from blood (not recorded which). The sequence was obtained from a woman between 50 and 59 years old who had recovered from COVID-19. CDR3 sequence: CASSLPLRGPNTGELFF. CDR3 DNA: TGTGCCAGCAGCTTGCCCTTGCGGGGCCCGAACACCGGGGAGCTGTTTTTT.